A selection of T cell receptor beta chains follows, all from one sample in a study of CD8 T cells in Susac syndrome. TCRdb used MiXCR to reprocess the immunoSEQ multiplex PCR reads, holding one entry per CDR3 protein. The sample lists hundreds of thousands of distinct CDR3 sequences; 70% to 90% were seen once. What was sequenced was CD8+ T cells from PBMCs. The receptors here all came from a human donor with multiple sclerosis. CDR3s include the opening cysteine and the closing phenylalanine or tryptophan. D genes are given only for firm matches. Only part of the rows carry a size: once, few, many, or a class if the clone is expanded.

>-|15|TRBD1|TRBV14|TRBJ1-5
CASRGTGGRNQPQHF
TGTGCCAGCAGGGGGACAGGGGGCCGCAATCAGCCCCAGCATTTT
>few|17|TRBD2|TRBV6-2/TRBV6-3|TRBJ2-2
CASSYPGLAGNTGELFF
TGTGCCAGCAGTTACCCTGGGCTAGCGGGAAACACCGGGGAGCTGTTTTTT
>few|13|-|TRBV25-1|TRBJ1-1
CASSERGYTEAFF
TGTGCCAGCAGTGAACGGGGGTACACTGAAGCTTTCTTT
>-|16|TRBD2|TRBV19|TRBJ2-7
CASSVSWTSGTYEQYF
TGTGCCAGTAGTGTCTCCTGGACTAGCGGTACCTACGAGCAGTACTTC
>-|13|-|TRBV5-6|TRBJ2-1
CASSLTGHNEQFF
TGTGCCAGCAGCTTGACGGGGCACAATGAGCAGTTCTTC
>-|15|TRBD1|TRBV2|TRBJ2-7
CASSEPGTGGFEQYF
TGTGCCAGCAGTGAACCAGGGACAGGGGGCTTCGAGCAGTACTTC
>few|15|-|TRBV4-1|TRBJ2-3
CASSQGLTSTDTQYF
TGCGCCAGCAGCCAGGGACTTACTAGCACAGATACGCAGTATTTT
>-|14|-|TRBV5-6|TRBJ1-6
CASNGGLINSPLHF
TGTGCCAGCAATGGGGGACTGATTAATTCACCCCTCCACTTT
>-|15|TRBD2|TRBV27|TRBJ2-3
CASSLLAGYLDTQYF
TGTGCCAGCAGTTTACTAGCGGGATATTTAGATACGCAGTATTTT
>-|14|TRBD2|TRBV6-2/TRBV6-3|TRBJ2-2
CASKGTGRARELFF
TGTGCCAGCAAGGGCACCGGGAGGGCCCGGGAGCTGTTTTTT
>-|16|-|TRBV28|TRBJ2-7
CASSQQILLLGYEQYF
TGTGCCAGCAGTCAGCAGATATTACTACTCGGGTACGAGCAGTACTTC
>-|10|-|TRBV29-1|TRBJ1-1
CSVQNTEAFF
TGCAGCGTTCAGAACACTGAAGCTTTCTTT
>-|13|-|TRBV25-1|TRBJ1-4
CASSPWDDEKLFF
TGTGCCAGCAGTCCTTGGGACGATGAAAAACTGTTTTTT
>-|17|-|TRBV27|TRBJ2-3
CASSFWPPSQSTDTQYF
TGTGCCAGCAGTTTCTGGCCCCCTAGTCAAAGCACAGATACGCAGTATTTT
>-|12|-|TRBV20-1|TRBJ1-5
CSAKGPGQPQHF
TGCAGTGCTAAAGGGCCTGGTCAGCCCCAGCATTTT
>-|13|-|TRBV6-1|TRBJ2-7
CASTVPNSYEQYF
TGTGCCAGCACCGTACCAAACAGCTACGAGCAGTACTTC
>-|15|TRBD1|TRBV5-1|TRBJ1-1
CASSRDDRANTEAFF
TGCGCCAGCAGCCGAGACGACAGGGCCAACACTGAAGCTTTCTTT
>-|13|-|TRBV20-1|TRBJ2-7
CSARESQGYEQYF
TGCAGTGCTAGAGAGAGCCAGGGGTACGAGCAGTACTTC
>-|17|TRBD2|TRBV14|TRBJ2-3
CASSRQRVGGIPDTQYF
TGTGCCAGCAGCCGCCAGCGGGTGGGAGGGATACCAGATACGCAGTATTTT
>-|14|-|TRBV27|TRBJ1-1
CASSPGSPPAEAFF
TGTGCCAGCAGCCCCGGGAGCCCGCCCGCTGAAGCTTTCTTT
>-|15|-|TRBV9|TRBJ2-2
CASSDRQLNTGELFF
TGTGCCAGCAGCGACCGACAGCTAAACACCGGGGAGCTGTTTTTT